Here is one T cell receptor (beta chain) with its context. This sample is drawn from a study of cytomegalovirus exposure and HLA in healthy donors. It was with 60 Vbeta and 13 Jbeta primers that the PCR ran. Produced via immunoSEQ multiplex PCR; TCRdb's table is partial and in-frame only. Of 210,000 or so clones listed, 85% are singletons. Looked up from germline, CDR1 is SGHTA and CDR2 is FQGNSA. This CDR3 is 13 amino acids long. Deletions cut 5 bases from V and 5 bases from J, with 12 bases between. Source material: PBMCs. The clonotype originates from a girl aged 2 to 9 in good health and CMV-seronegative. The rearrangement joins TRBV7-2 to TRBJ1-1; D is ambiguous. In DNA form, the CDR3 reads TGTGCCAGCAGCCGTACCTATTTAACTGAAGCTTTCTTT. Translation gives CASSRTYLTEAFF.